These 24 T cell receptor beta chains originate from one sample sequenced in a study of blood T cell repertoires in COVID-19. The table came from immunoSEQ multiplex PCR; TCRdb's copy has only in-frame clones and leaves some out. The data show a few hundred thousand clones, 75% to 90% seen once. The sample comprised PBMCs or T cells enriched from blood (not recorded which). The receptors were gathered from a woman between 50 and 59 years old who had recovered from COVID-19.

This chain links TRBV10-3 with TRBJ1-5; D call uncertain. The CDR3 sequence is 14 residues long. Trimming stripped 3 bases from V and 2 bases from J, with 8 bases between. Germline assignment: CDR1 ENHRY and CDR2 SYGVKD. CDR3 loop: CAISDAGGNQPQHF. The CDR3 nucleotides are TGTGCCATCAGTGACGCGGGAGGCAATCAGCCCCAGCATTTT.

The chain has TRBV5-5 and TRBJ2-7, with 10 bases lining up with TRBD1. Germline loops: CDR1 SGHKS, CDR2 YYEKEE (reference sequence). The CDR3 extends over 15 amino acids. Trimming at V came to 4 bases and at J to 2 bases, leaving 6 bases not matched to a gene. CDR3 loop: CASSTGQGVTYEQYF. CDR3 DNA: TGTGCCAGCAGCACCGGACAGGGGGTTACCTACGAGCAGTACTTC.

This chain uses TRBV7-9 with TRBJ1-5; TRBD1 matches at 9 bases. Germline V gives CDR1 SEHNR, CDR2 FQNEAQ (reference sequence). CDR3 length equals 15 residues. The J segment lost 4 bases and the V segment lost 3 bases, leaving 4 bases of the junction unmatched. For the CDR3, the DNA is TGTGCCAGCAGCTTCGGGACAGGGACTAATCAGCCCCAGCATTTT. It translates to CASSFGTGTNQPQHF.

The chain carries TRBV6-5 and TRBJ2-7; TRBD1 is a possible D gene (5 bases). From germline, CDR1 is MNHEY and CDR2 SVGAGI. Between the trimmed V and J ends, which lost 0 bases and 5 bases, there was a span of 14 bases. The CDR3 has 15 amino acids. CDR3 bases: TGTGCCAGCAGTTACTCGACAGACTCGACCAACGAGCAGTACTTC. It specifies CASSYSTDSTNEQYF.

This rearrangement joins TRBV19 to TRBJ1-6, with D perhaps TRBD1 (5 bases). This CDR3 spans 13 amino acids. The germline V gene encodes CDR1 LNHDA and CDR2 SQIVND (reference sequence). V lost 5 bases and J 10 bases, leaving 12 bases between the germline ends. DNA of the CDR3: TGTGCCAGTAGTCTCAGGGAATTCTCACCCCTCCACTTT. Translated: CASSLREFSPLHF.

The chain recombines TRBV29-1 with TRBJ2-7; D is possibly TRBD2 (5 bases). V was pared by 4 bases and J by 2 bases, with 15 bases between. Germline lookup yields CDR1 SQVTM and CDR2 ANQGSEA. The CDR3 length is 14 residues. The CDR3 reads CSVALASFPYEQYF. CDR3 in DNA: TGCAGCGTTGCCTTGGCTAGCTTTCCCTACGAGCAGTACTTC.

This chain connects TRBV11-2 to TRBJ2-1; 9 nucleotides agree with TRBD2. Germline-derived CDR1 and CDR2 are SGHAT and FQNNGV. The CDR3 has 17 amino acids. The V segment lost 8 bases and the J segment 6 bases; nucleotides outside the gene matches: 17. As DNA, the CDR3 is TGTGCCAGCCGGAGGCGGGGGGGCTCTAGGTCGTCCAATGAGCAGTTCTTC. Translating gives CASRRRGGSRSSNEQFF.

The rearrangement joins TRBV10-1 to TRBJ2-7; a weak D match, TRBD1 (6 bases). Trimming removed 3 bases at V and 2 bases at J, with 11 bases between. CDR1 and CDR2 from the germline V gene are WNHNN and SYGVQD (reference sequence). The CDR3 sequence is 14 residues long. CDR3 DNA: TGCGCCAGCAGTGACCCAGGGGACCCCTACGAGCAGTACTTC. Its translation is CASSDPGDPYEQYF.

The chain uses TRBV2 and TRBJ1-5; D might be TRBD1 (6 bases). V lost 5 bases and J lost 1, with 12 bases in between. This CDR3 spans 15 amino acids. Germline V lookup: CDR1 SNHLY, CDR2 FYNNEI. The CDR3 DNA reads TGTGCCAGCAGTAGGCGACAGGCAAGCAATCAGCCCCAGCATTTT. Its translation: CASSRRQASNQPQHF.

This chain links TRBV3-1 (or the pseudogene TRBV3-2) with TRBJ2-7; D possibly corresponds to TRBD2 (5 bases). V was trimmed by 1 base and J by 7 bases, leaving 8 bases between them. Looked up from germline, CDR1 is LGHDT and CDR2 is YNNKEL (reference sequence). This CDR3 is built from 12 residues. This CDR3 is CASSQGRREQYF. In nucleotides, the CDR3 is TGTGCCAGCAGCCAAGGGAGGCGTGAGCAGTACTTC.

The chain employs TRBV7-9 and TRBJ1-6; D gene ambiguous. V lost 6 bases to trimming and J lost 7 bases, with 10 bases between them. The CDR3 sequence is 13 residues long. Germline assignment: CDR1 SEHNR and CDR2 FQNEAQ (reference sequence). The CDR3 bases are TGTGCCAGCAGTCTAAACCTCAATTCACCCCTCCACTTT. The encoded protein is CASSLNLNSPLHF.

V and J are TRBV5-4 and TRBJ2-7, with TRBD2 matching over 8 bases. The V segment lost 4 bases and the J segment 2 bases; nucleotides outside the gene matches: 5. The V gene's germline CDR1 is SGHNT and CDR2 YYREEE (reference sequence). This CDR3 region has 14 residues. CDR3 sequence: CASSPGTSPYEQYF. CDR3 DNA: TGTGCCAGCAGCCCCGGGACTAGTCCCTACGAGCAGTACTTC.

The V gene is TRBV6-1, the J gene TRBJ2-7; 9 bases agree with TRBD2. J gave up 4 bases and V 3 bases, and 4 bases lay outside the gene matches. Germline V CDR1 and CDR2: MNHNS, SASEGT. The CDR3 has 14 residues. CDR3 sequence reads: CASSDRTSVYEQYF. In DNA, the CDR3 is TGTGCCAGCAGTGATCGGACTAGCGTATACGAGCAGTACTTC.

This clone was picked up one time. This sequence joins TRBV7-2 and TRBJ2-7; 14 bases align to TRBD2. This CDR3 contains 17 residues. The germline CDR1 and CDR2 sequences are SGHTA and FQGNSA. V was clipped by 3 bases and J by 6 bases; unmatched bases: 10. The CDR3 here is CASSLLGLAGGPSEQYF. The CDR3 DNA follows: TGTGCCAGCAGCTTGCTCGGACTAGCGGGAGGCCCCAGCGAGCAGTACTTC. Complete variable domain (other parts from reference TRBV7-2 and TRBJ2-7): GAGVSQSPSNKVTEKGKDVELRCDPISGHTALYWYRQSLGQGLEFLIYFQGNSAPDKSGLPSDRFSAERTGGSVSTLTIQRTQQEDSAVYLCASSLLGLAGGPSEQYFGPGTRLTVT.

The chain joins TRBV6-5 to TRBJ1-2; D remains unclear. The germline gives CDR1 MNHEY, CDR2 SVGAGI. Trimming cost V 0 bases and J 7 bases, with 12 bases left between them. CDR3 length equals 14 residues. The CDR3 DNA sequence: TGTGCCAGCAGTTACTCACGGGGTCTAAGTGGCTACACCTTC. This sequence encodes CASSYSRGLSGYTF.

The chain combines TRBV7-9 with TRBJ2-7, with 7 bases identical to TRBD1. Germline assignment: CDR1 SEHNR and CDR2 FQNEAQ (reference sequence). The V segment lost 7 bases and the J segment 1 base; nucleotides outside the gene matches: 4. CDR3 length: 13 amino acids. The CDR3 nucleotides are TGTGCCAGCAAAAGGACAGGTTCCTACGAGCAGTACTTC. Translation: CASKRTGSYEQYF.

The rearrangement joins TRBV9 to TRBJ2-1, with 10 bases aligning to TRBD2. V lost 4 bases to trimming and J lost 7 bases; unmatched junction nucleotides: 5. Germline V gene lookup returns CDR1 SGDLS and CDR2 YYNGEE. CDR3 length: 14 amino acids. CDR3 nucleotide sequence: TGTGCCAGCAGCAGAAGCGGGAGGGGGAATGAGCAGTTCTTC. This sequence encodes CASSRSGRGNEQFF.

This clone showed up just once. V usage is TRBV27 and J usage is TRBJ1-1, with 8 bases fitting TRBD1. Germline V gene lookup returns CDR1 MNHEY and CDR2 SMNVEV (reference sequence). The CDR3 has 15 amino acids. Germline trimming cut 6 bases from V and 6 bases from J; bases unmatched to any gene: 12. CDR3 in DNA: TGTGCCAGCAGACTAGGGACAGGCGGGGTAGCTGAAGCTTTCTTT. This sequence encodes CASRLGTGGVAEAFF.

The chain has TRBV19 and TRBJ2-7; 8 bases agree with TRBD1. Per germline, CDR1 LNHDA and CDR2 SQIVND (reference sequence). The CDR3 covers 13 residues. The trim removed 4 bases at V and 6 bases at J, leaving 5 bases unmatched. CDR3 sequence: CASSNQGAVEQYF. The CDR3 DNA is TGTGCCAGTAGTAATCAGGGGGCGGTCGAGCAGTACTTC.

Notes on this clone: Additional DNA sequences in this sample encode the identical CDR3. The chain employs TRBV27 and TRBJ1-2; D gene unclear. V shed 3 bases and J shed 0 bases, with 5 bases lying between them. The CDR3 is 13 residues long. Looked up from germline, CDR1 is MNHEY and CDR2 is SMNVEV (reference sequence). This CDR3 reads CASSFSANYGYTF. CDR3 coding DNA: TGTGCCAGCAGTTTCAGTGCTAACTATGGCTACACCTTC.

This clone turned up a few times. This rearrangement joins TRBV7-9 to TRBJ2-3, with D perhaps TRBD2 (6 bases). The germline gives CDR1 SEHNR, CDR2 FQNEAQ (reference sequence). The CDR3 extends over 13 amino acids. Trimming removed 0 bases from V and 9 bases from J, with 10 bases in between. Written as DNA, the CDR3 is TGTGCCAGCAGCTTAGCCGGAGGGCACACGCAGTATTTT. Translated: CASSLAGGHTQYF.

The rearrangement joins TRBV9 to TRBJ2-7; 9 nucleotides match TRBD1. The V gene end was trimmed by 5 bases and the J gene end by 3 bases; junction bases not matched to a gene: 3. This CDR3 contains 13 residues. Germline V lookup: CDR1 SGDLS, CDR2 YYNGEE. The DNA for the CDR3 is TGTGCCAGCAGTCGGGACAGGGACTACGAGCAGTACTTC. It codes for CASSRDRDYEQYF.

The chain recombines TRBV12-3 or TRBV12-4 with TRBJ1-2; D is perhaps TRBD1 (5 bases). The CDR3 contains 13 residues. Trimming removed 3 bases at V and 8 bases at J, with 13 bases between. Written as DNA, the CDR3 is TGTGCCAGCAGTTTGGGGCCTCGAGACGGCTACACCTTC. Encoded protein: CASSLGPRDGYTF.

The CDR3 nucleotides read TGCGCCAGCAGCTGGGGACTAGCACCTAACACCGGGGAGCTGTTTTTT. Its protein product is CASSWGLAPNTGELFF. The rearrangement joins TRBV5-1 to TRBJ2-2, with 9 bases matching TRBD2. Germline V gene data show CDR1 as SGHRS and CDR2 as YFSETQ. V shed 3 bases, J shed 2 bases, and the junction held 5 bases outside the gene matches. The CDR3 runs to 16 residues. Full variable domain (missing parts from reference TRBV5-1 and TRBJ2-2): KAGVTQTPRYLIKTRGQQVTLSCSPISGHRSVSWYQQTPGQGLQFLFEYFSETQRNKGNFPGRFSGRQFSNSRSEMNVSTLELGDSALYLCASSWGLAPNTGELFFGEGSRLTVL.